In its sample, the clone carrying this T cell receptor beta chain was seen many times. What it recognizes is unknown. Trimming removed 5 bases at V and 0 bases at J, with 22 bases between. CDR3 length: 18 amino acids. Germline CDR1 and CDR2: MNHEY and SMNVEV (reference sequence). The sample belongs to a study of CD8 T cells in ankylosing spondylitis. Broader study findings: Reportedly, disease-linked clones are significantly enriched in ankylosing spondylitis patients' matched synovial fluid.

TCRdb redid the calling of the 5' RACE reads with MiXCR, one entry per CDR3 protein. The sample shows fewer than 150,000 distinct CDR3 sequences, more than 5.5% of them seen only once. The chain recombines TRBV27 with TRBJ1-1, with a weak D call TRBD1 (5 bases). The receptor was derived from a female donor with ankylosing spondylitis or in good health (not recorded which). The sample consisted of blood, either unsorted or a sorted T cell fraction (not recorded which). The CDR3 DNA is TGTGCCAGCAGTATGACAGTGGGGGGAGTAGGGCTGAACACTGAAGCTTTCTTT. This translates into CASSMTVGGVGLNTEAFF.